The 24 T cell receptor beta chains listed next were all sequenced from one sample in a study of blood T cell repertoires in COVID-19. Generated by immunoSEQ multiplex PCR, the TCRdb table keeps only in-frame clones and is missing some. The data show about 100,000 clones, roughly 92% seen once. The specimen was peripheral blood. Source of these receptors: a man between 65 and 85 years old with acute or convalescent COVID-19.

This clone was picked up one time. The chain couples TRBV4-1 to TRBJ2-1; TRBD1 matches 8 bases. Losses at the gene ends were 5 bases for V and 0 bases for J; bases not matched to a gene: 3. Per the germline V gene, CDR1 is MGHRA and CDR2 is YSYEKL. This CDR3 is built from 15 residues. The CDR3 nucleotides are TGCGCCAGCAGCATCACAGGGGGCTCCTACAATGAGCAGTTCTTC. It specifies CASSITGGSYNEQFF.

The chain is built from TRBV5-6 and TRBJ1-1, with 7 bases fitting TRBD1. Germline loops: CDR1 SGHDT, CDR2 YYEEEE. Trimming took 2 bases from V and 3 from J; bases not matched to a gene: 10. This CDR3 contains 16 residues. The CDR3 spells CASSFSGTVVYTEAFF. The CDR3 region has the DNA TGTGCCAGCAGCTTCTCCGGGACAGTAGTTTACACTGAAGCTTTCTTT.

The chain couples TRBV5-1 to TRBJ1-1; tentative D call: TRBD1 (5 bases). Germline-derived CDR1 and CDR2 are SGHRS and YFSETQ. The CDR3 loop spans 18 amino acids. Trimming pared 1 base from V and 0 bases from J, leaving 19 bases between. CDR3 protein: CASSLTFWSGRLNTEAFF. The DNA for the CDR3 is TGCGCCAGCAGCTTGACTTTTTGGTCAGGGAGGTTGAACACTGAAGCTTTCTTT.

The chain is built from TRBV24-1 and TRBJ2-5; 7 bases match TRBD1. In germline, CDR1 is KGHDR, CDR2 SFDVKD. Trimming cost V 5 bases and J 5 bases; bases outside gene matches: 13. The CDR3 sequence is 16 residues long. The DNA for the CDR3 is TGTGCCACCAGTGCCCATCCGGGACAGACGGGGGAGACCCAGTACTTC. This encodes CATSAHPGQTGETQYF.

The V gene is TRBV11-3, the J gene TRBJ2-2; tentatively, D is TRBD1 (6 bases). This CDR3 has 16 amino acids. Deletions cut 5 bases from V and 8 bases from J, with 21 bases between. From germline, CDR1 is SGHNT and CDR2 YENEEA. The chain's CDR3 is CASSLGDTGTGGELFF. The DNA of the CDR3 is TGTGCCAGCAGCCTAGGGGACACCGGCACAGGGGGGGAGCTGTTTTTT.

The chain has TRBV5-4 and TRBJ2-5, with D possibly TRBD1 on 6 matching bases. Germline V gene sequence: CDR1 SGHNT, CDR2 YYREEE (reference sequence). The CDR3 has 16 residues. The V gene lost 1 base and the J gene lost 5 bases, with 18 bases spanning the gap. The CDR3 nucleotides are TGTGCCAGCAGCTTGAAGACAGGCGGTGGGGTTGAGACCCAGTACTTC. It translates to CASSLKTGGGVETQYF.

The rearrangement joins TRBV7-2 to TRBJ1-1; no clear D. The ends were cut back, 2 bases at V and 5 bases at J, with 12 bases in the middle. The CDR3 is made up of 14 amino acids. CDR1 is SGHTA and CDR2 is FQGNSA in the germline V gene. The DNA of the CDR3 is TGTGCCAGCAGCTTAATGGGGAGTCGGACTGAAGCTTTCTTT. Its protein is CASSLMGSRTEAFF.

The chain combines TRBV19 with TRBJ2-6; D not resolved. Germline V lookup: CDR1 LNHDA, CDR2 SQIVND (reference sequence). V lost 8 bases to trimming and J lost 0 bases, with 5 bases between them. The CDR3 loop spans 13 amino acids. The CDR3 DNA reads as TGTGCCAGTCGCTACTCTGGGGCCAACGTCCTGACTTTC. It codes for CASRYSGANVLTF.

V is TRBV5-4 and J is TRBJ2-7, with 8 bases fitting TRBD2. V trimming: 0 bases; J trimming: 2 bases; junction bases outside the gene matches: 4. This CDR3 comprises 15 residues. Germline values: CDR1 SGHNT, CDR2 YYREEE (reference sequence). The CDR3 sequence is CASSLGLASTYEQYF. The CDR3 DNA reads TGTGCCAGCAGCTTGGGACTAGCGAGTACCTACGAGCAGTACTTC.

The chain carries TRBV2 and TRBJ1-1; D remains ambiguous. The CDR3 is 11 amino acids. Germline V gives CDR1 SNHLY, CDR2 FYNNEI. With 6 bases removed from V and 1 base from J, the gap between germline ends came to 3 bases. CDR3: CASRANTEAFF. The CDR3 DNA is TGTGCCAGCAGAGCGAACACTGAAGCTTTCTTT.

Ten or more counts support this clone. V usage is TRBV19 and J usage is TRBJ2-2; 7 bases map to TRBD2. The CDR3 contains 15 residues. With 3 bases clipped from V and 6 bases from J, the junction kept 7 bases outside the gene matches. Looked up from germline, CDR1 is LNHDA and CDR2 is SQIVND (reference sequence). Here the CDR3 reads CASSIRTRVSGELFF. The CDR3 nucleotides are TGTGCCAGTAGTATCCGGACTAGGGTGTCCGGGGAGCTGTTTTTT.

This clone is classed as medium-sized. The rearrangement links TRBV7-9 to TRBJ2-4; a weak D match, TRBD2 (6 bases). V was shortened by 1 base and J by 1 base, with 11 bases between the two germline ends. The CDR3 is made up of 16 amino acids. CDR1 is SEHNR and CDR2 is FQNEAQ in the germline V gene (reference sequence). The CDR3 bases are TGTGCCAGCAGCTTAGACCCGGGAGCGGCCAAAAACATTCAGTACTTC. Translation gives CASSLDPGAAKNIQYF.

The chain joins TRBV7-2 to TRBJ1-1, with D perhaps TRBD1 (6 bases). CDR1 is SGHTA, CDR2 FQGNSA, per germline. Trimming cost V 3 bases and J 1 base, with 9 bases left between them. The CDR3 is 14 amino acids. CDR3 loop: CASSLDRRNTEAFF. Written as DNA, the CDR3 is TGTGCCAGCAGCTTGGACAGAAGGAACACTGAAGCTTTCTTT.

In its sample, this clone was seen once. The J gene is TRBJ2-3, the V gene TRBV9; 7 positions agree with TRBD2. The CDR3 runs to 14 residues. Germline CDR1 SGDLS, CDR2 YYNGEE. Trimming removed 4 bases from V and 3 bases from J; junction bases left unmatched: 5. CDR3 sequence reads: CASSLGLLTDTQYF. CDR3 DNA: TGTGCCAGCAGCCTGGGACTATTAACAGATACGCAGTATTTT.

The chain's CDR3 is CASRATVNYGYTF. Here the CDR3 DNA reads TGCGCCAGCAGGGCCACAGTTAACTATGGCTACACCTTC. The V call is TRBV10-2, the J call TRBJ1-2; D unclear. CDR3 length equals 13 residues. The germline CDR1 and CDR2 sequences are WSHSY and SAAADI. Between the trimmed V and J ends, which lost 6 bases and 1 base, there was a span of 9 bases.

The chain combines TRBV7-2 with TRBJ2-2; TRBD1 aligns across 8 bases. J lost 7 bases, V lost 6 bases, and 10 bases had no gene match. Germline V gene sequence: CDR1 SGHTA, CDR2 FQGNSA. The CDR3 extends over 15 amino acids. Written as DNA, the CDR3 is TGTGCCAGCAGAGGTCTCAGGGGGCGCTTCGGGGAGCTGTTTTTT. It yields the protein CASRGLRGRFGELFF.

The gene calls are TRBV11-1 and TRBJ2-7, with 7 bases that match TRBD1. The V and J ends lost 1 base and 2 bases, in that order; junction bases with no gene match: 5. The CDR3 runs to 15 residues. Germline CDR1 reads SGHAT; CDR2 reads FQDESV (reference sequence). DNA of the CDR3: TGTGCCAGCAGCTTAGAAGGGGGCCCAACCTACGAGCAGTACTTC. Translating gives CASSLEGGPTYEQYF.

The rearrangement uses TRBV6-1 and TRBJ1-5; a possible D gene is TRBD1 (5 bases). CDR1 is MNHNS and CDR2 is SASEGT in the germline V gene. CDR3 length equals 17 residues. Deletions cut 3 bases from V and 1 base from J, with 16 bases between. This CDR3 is CASSDRSGGGSNQPQHF. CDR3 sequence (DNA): TGTGCCAGCAGTGATAGGTCGGGGGGGGGAAGCAATCAGCCCCAGCATTTT.

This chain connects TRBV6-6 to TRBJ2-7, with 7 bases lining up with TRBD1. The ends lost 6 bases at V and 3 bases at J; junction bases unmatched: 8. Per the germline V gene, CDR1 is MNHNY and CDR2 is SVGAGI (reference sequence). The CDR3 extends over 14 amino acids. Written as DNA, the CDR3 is TGTGCCAGCAGAATACAGGGGTCTAGCTACGAGCAGTACTTC. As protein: CASRIQGSSYEQYF.

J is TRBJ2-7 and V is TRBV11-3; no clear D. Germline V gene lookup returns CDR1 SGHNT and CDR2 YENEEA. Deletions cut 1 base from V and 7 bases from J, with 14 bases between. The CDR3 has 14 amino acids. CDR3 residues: CASSLGPLWWEQYF. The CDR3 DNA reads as TGTGCCAGCAGCTTAGGGCCCCTTTGGTGGGAGCAGTACTTC.

For the CDR3, the DNA is TGCAGTGTTACAGGGGGGTATGGCTACACCTTC. It encodes CSVTGGYGYTF. The chain links TRBV20-1 to TRBJ1-2, with 8 bases matching TRBD1. CDR1 is DFQATT, CDR2 SNEGSKA, per germline (reference sequence). The CDR3 runs to 11 residues. V trimming: 7 bases; J trimming: 5 bases; junction bases outside the gene matches: 3.

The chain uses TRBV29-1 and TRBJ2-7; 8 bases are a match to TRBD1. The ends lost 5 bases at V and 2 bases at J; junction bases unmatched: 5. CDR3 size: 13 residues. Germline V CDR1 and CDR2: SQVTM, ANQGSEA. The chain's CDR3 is CSVTTGGTYEQYF. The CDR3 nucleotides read TGCAGCGTTACAACAGGGGGTACCTACGAGCAGTACTTC.

The CDR3 bases are TGTGCTAGTGGTTTGTCAGGGGCAGGAAGAAACACCATATATTTT. Translation gives CASGLSGAGRNTIYF. The J gene is TRBJ1-3, the V gene TRBV12-5; D possibly corresponds to TRBD1 (6 bases). CDR1 is LGHNT, CDR2 FRNRAP, per germline. The CDR3 has 15 amino acids. Trimming stripped 2 bases from V and 5 bases from J, with 13 bases between.

Here the CDR3 DNA reads TGTGCCAGCGGGAGGCAGAACTATGGCTACACCTTC. Translation: CASGRQNYGYTF. This chain joins TRBV6-5 and TRBJ1-2, with unresolved D. The CDR3 is made up of 12 amino acids. The germline CDR1 and CDR2 sequences are MNHEY and SVGAGI. V was pared by 8 bases and J by 2 bases, with 9 bases between.